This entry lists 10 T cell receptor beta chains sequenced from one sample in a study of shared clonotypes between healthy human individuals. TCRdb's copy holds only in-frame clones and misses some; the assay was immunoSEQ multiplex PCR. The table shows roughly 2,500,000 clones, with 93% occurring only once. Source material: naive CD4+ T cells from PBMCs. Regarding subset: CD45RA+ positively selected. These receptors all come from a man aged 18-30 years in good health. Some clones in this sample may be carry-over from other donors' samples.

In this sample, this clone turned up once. CDR3 sequence (DNA): TGTGCCAGCAGTGATCGGGCGGGATTTCAAGAGCAGTTCTTC. Translating gives CASSDRAGFQEQFF. V and J are TRBV2 and TRBJ2-1; maybe TRBD2 (6 bases). V shed 3 bases and J shed 10 bases, with 16 bases lying between them. CDR3 length: 14 amino acids. Germline CDR1 reads SNHLY; CDR2 reads FYNNEI.

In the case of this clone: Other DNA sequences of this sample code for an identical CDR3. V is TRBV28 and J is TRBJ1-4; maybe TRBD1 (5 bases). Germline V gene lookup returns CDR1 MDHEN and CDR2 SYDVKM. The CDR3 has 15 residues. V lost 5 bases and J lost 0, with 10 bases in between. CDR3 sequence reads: CASSLTGATNEKLFF. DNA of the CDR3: TGTGCCAGCAGTCTCACAGGTGCAACTAATGAAAAACTGTTTTTT.

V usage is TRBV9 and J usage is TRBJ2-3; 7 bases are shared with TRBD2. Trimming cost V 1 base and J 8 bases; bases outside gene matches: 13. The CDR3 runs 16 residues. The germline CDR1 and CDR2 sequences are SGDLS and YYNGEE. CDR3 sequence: CASSVSGLAEPGTQYF. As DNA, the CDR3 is TGTGCCAGCAGCGTATCAGGTCTAGCGGAACCCGGTACGCAGTATTTT.

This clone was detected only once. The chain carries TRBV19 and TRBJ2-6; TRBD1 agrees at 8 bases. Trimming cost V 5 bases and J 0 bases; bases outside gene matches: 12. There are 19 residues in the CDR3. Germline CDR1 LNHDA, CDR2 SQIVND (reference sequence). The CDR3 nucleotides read TGTGCCAGTAGTCGTCCGGGACAGGCCCCAGTCTCTGGGGCCAACGTCCTGACTTTC. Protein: CASSRPGQAPVSGANVLTF.

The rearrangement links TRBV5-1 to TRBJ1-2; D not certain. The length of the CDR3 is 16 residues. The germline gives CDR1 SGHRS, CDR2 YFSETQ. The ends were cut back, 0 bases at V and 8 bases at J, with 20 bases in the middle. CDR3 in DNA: TGCGCCAGCAGCTTGGCCCCCGATCCAGGCTTTTACGGCTACACCTTC. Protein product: CASSLAPDPGFYGYTF.

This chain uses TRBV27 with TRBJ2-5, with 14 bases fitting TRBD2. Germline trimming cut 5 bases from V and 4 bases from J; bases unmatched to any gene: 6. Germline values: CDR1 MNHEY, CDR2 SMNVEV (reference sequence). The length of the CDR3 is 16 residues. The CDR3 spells CASSDPTSGRGETQYF. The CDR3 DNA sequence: TGTGCCAGCAGTGACCCGACTAGCGGGAGGGGAGAGACCCAGTACTTC.

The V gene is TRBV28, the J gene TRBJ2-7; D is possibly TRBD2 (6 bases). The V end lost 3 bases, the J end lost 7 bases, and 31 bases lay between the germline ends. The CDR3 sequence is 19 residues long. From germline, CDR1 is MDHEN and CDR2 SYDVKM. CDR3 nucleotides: TGTGCCAGCAGTTTCGGATTCTACAGGCCCGGAGGGGTGCAAGGGGAGCAGTACTTC. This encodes CASSFGFYRPGGVQGEQYF.

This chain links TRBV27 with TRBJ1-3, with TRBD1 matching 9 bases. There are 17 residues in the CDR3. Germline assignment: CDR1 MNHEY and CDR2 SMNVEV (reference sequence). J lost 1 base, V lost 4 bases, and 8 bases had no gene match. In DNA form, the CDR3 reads TGTGCCAGCAGTTGCCCCGAGGGACAGGGTTCTGGAAACACCATATATTTT. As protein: CASSCPEGQGSGNTIYF.

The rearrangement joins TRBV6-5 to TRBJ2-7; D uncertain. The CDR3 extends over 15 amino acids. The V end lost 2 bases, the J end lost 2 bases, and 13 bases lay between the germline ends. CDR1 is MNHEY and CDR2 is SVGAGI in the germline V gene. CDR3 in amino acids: CASSYTARSTYEQYF. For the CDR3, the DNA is TGTGCCAGCAGTTACACAGCCAGATCAACCTACGAGCAGTACTTC.

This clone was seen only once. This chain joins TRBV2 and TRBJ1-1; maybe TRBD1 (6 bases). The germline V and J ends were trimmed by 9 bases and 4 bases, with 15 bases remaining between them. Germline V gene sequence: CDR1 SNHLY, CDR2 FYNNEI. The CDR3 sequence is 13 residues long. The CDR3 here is CASLGGPGTEAFF. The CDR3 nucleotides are TGTGCCAGTTTGGGGGGGCCGGGCACTGAAGCTTTCTTT.